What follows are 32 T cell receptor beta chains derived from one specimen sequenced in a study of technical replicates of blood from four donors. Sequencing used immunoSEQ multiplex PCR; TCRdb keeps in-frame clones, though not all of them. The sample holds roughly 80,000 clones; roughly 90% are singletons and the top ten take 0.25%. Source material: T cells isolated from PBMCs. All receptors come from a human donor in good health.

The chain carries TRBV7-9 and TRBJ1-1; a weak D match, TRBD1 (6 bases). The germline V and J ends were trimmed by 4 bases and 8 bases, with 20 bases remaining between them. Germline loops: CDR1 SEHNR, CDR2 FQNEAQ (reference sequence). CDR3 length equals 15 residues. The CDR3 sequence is CASSSVRGFREEAFF. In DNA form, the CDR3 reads TGTGCCAGCAGCTCAGTCAGGGGATTCAGGGAGGAAGCTTTCTTT.

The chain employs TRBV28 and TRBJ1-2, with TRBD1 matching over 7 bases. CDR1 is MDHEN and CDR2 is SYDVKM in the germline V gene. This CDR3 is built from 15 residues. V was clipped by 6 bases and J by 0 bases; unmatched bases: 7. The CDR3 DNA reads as TGTGCCAGCAGCCCCTGGGGGACAGCTAACTATGGCTACACCTTC. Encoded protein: CASSPWGTANYGYTF.

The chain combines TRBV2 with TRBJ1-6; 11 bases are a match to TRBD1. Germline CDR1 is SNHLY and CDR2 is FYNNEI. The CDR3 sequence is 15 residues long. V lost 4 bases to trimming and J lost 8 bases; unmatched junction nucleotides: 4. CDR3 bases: TGTGCCAGCAGTGGCCGGACAGGGGGCGATTCACCCCTCCACTTT. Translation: CASSGRTGGDSPLHF. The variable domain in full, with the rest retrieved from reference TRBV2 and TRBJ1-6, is EPEVTQTPSHQVTQMGQEVILRCVPISNHLYFYWYRQILGQKVEFLVSFYNNEISEKSEIFDDQFSVERPDGSNFTLKIRSTKLEDSAMYFCASSGRTGGDSPLHFGNGTRLTVT.

CDR3 sequence: CASSLVGVNTEAFF. DNA of the CDR3: TGTGCCAGCAGTTTAGTAGGGGTAAACACTGAAGCTTTCTTT. The chain recombines TRBV28 with TRBJ1-1; possibly TRBD1 for D (5 bases). The V and J ends lost 2 bases and 2 bases respectively, with 9 bases between them. The CDR3 length is 14 residues. Germline loops: CDR1 MDHEN, CDR2 SYDVKM.

The CDR3 DNA is TGTGCCAGTACCCCGCATGAACAGGACCCTGAAGCTTTCTTT. As protein: CASTPHEQDPEAFF. V and J are TRBV19 and TRBJ1-1; possible D gene TRBD1, 5 bases. Per the germline V gene, CDR1 is LNHDA and CDR2 is SQIVND (reference sequence). This CDR3 spans 14 amino acids. The V gene lost 7 bases and the J gene lost 6 bases, with 18 bases spanning the gap.

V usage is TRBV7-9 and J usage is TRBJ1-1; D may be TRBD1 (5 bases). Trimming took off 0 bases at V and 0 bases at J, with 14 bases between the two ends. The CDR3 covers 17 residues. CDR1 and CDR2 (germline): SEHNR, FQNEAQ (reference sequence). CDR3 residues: CASSLAEGLGMNTEAFF. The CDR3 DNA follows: TGTGCCAGCAGCTTAGCGGAGGGGCTGGGTATGAACACTGAAGCTTTCTTT.

The CDR3 here is CASSLRAGGHDTQYF. The DNA of the CDR3 is TGTGCCAGCAGCCTCCGAGCGGGGGGACACGATACGCAGTATTTT. This sequence joins TRBV11-3 and TRBJ2-3, with 9 bases identical to TRBD2. J gave up 6 bases and V 5 bases, and 9 bases lay outside the gene matches. Germline CDR1 reads SGHNT; CDR2 reads YENEEA. This CDR3 region has 15 residues.

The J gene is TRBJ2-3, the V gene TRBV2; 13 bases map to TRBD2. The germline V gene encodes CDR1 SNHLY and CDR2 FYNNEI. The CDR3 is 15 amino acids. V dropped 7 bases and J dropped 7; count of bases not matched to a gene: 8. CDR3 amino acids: CASTSRTSGGNTQYF. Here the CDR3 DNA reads TGTGCCAGCACCTCTAGGACTAGCGGGGGTAATACGCAGTATTTT.

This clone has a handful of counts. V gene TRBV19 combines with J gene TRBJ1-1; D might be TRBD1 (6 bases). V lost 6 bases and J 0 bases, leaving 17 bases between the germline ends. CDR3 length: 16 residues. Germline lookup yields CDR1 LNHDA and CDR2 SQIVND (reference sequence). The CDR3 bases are TGTGCCAGTAGGAAGGCTCCACAGGGAGTGAACACTGAAGCTTTCTTT. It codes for CASRKAPQGVNTEAFF.

The CDR3: CASSYGTGLQYEQYF. For the CDR3, the DNA is TGTGCCAGCAGCTATGGGACAGGGTTACAGTACGAGCAGTACTTC. The chain combines TRBV11-3 with TRBJ2-7; TRBD1 aligns across 9 bases. Germline CDR1 reads SGHNT; CDR2 reads YENEEA. The CDR3 length is 15 residues. With 4 bases clipped from V and 4 bases from J, the junction kept 8 bases outside the gene matches.

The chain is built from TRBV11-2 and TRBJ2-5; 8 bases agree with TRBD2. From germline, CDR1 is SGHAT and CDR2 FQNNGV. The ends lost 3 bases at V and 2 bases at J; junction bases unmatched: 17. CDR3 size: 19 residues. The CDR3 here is CASSLHPPSGPDVQETQYF. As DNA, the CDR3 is TGTGCCAGCAGCTTGCATCCCCCTAGCGGGCCGGACGTTCAAGAGACCCAGTACTTC.

Written as DNA, the CDR3 is TGTGCCAGCAGTTATTTGTTTACAACAACGAACACTGAAGCTTTCTTT. This sequence encodes CASSYLFTTTNTEAFF. This chain joins TRBV28 and TRBJ1-1; D gene uncertain. The V gene lost 4 bases and the J gene lost 1 base, with 16 bases spanning the gap. The length of the CDR3 is 16 residues. The germline V gene has CDR1 MDHEN and CDR2 SYDVKM.

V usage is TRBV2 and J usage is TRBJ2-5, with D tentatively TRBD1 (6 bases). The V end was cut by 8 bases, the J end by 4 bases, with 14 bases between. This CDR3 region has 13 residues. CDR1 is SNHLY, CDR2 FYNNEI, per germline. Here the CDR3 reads CASLLTGSETQYF. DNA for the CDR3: TGTGCCAGCCTATTAACAGGGTCAGAGACCCAGTACTTC.

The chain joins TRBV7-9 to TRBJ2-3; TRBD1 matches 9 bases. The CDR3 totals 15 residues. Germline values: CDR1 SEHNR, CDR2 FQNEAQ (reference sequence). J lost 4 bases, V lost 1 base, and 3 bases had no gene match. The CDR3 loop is CASSLGRDRADTQYF. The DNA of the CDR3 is TGTGCCAGCAGCTTAGGGCGGGACAGGGCAGATACGCAGTATTTT.

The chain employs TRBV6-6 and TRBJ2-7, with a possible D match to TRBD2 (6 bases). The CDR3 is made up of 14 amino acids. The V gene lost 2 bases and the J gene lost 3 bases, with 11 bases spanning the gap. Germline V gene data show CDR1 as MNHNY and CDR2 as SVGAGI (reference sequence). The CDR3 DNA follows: TGTGCCAGCAGTTACGACTCGGAGGGCTACGAGCAGTACTTC. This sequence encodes CASSYDSEGYEQYF.

The CDR3 nucleotides read TGTGCCAGCAGGAACTCCCCGACGTGGCTAGCGGGAACCTACGAGCAGTACTTC. Amino acids: CASRNSPTWLAGTYEQYF. The rearrangement joins TRBV27 to TRBJ2-7; the match to TRBD2 covers 9 bases. CDR1 and CDR2 (germline): MNHEY, SMNVEV (reference sequence). The trim removed 6 bases at V and 2 bases at J, leaving 17 bases unmatched. CDR3 length: 18 residues.

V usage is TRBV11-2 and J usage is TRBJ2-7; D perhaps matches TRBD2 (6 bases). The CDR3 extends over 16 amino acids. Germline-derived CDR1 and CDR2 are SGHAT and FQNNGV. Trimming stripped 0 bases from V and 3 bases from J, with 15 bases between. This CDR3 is CASSLDLWDSYYEQYF. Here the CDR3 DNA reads TGTGCCAGCAGCTTAGATCTTTGGGACTCCTACTACGAGCAGTACTTC.

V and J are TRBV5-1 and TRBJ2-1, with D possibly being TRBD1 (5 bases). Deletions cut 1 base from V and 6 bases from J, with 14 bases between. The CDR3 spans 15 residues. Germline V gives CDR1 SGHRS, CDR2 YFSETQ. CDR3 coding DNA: TGCGCCAGCAGCTTGCGTCAGGGCCTTGGCAATGAGCAGTTCTTC. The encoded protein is CASSLRQGLGNEQFF. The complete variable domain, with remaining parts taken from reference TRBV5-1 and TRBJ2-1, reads KAGVTQTPRYLIKTRGQQVTLSCSPISGHRSVSWYQQTPGQGLQFLFEYFSETQRNKGNFPGRFSGRQFSNSRSEMNVSTLELGDSALYLCASSLRQGLGNEQFFGPGTRLTVL.

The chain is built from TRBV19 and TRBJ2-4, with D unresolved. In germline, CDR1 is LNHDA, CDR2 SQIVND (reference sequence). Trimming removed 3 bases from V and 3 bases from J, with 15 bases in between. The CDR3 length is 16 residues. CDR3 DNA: TGTGCCAGTAGTATTGAGGCTCCCCTAGGCAAAAACATTCAGTACTTC. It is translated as CASSIEAPLGKNIQYF. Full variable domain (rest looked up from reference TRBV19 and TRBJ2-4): DGGITQSPKYLFRKEGQNVTLSCEQNLNHDAMYWYRQDPGQGLRLIYYSQIVNDFQKGDIAEGYSVSREKKESFPLTVTSAQKNPTAFYLCASSIEAPLGKNIQYFGAGTRLSVL.

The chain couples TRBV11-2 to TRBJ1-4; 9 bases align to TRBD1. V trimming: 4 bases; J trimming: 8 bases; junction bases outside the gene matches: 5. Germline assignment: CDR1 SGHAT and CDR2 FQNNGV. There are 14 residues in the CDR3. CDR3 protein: CASSSTGGEEKLFF. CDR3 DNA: TGTGCCAGCAGCTCGACAGGGGGTGAGGAAAAACTGTTTTTT.

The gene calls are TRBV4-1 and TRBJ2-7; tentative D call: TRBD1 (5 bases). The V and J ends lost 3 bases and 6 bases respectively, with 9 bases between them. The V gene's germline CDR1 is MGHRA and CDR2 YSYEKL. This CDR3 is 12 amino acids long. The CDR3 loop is CASSHDSTEQYF. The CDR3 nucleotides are TGCGCCAGCAGCCACGACAGTACCGAGCAGTACTTC.

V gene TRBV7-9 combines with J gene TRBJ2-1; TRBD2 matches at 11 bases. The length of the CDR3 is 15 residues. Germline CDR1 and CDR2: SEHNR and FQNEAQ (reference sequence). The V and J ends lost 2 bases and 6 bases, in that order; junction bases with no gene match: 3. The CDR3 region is CASSLPTSGGNEQFF. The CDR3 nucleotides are TGTGCCAGCAGCTTACCCACTAGCGGGGGCAATGAGCAGTTCTTC.

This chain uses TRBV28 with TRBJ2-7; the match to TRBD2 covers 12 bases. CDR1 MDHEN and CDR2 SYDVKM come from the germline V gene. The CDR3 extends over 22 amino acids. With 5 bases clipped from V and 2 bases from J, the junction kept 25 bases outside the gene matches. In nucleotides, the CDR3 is TGTGCCAGCAGTCCCTTTTCGCTAGCGGGAGGGAAATACAAAGAACTGACCTACGAGCAGTACTTC. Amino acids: CASSPFSLAGGKYKELTYEQYF. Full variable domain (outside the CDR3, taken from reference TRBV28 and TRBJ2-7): DVKVTQSSRYLVKRTGEKVFLECVQDMDHENMFWYRQDPGLGLRLIYFSYDVKMKEKGDIPEGYSVSREKKERFSLILESASTNQTSMYLCASSPFSLAGGKYKELTYEQYFGPGTRLTVT.

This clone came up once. CDR3 amino acids: CASSQFYGQNTGELFF. In nucleotides, the CDR3 is TGTGCCAGCAGCCAATTCTACGGACAGAACACCGGGGAGCTGTTTTTT. The chain couples TRBV16 to TRBJ2-2; D may be TRBD1 (5 bases). The CDR3 totals 16 residues. The germline CDR1 and CDR2 sequences are KGHSY and FQNENV. Trimming took 1 base from V and 1 from J, leaving 10 bases between them.

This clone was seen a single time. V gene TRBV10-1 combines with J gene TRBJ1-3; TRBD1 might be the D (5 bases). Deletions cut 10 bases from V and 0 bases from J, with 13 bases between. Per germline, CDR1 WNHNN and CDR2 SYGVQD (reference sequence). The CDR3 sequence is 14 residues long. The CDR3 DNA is TGCGCCACCTCCGACAGTGCCTCTGGAAACACCATATATTTT. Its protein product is CATSDSASGNTIYF.

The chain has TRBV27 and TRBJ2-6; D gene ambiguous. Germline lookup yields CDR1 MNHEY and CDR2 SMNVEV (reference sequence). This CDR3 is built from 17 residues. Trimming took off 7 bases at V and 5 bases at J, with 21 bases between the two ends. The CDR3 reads CASKTFLRSVRANVLTF. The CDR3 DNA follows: TGTGCCAGCAAGACATTTTTACGTTCGGTTAGGGCCAACGTCCTGACTTTC.

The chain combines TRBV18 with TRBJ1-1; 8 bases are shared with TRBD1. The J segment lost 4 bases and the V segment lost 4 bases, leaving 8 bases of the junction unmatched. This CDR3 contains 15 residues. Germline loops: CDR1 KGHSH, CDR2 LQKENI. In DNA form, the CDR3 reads TGTGCCAGCTCACAGACCGGGACAGGAGGCACTGAAGCTTTCTTT. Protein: CASSQTGTGGTEAFF.

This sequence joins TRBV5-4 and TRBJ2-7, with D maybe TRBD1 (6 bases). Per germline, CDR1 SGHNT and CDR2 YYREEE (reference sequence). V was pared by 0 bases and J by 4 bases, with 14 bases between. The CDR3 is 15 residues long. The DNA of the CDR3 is TGTGCCAGCAGCTTGGATGGGGGCGCGGTATACGAGCAGTACTTC. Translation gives CASSLDGGAVYEQYF.

This CDR3 reads CASSLVPGSYEQYF. Written as DNA, the CDR3 is TGTGCCAGCAGCTTAGTTCCGGGCTCCTACGAGCAGTACTTC. V gene TRBV7-8 combines with J gene TRBJ2-7; D unresolved. The CDR3 has 14 residues. Trimming pared 1 base from V and 0 bases from J, leaving 7 bases between. Per germline, CDR1 SGHVS and CDR2 FQNEAQ.

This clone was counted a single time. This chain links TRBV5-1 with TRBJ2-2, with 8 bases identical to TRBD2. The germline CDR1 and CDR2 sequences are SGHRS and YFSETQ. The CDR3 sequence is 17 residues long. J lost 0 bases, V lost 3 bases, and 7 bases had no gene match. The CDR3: CASSWRELAANTGELFF. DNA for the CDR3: TGCGCCAGCAGCTGGCGGGAACTAGCGGCGAACACCGGGGAGCTGTTTTTT.

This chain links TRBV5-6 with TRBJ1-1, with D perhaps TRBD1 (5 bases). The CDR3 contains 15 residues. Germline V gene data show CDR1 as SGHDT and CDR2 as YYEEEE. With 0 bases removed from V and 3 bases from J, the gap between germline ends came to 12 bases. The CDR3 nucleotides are TGTGCCAGCAGCTTGGCCAGGGTATGGGACACTGAAGCTTTCTTT. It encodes CASSLARVWDTEAFF.

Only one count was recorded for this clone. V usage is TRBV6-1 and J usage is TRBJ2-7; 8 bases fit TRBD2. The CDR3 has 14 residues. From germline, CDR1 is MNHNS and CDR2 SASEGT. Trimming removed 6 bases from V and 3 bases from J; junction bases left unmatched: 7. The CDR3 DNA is TGTGCCAGCAGGATAGGACTAGCCGACTACGAGCAGTACTTC. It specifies CASRIGLADYEQYF.